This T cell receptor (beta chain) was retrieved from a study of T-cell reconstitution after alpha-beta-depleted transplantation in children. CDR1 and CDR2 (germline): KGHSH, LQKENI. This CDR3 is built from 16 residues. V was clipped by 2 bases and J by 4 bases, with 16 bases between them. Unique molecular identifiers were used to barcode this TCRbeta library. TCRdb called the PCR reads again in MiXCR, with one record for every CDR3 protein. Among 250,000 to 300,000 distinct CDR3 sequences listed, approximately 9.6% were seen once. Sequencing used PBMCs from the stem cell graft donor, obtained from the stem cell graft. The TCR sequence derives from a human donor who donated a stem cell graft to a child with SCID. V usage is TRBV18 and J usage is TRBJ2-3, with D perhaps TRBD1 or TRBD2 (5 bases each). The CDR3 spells CASSPRTVVGADTQYF. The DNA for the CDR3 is TGTGCCAGCTCACCAAGGACCGTGGTGGGGGCAGATACGCAGTATTTT.